This paragraph reports one T cell receptor beta chain. In the original workflow: Amplifying reference gene primers gave estimates of nucleated cell counts. Measured with immunoSEQ multiplex PCR; TCRdb has only the in-frame clones, and not every one. V, J and clone size derive from that table, while D and trimming were established from the DNA sequence. The sample records about 260,000 clones, approximately 88% being singletons. This sample stems from a study of blood T cell repertoires in COVID-19. Germline lookup yields CDR1 SGHRS and CDR2 YFSETQ. This CDR3 comprises 16 residues. The J segment lost 8 bases and the V segment lost 0 bases, leaving 11 bases of the junction unmatched.

The source is a woman between 40 and 50 years old with acute COVID-19. The chain links TRBV5-1 to TRBJ1-3; 7 nucleotides agree with TRBD1. The source material was PBMCs or T cells enriched from blood (not recorded which). Written as DNA, the CDR3 is TGCGCCAGCAGCTTGGCACGATCGACAGGGACGGACACCATATATTTT. Residues: CASSLARSTGTDTIYF.